This passage covers 12 T cell receptor beta chains from one sample sequenced in a study of blood T cell repertoires in COVID-19. Sequencing was performed with immunoSEQ multiplex PCR; in TCRdb, only in-frame clones are kept and a portion is missing. The sample yields more than 150,000 clones, over 75% seen once. The source material was peripheral blood. The receptors originated from a woman in her sixties or seventies with acute or convalescent COVID-19.

V and J are TRBV3-1 (or the pseudogene TRBV3-2) and TRBJ2-3; TRBD1 matches 7 bases. Trimming took 4 bases from V and 0 from J; bases not matched to a gene: 7. Germline V gene sequence: CDR1 LGHDT, CDR2 YNNKEL (reference sequence). The CDR3 loop spans 16 amino acids. The CDR3 DNA reads as TGTGCCAGCAGCCCTTGGGACAGAGTAAGCACAGATACGCAGTATTTT. Translation: CASSPWDRVSTDTQYF.

The chain combines TRBV5-1 with TRBJ1-2, with a possible D match to TRBD1 (5 bases). Trimming pared 2 bases from V and 6 bases from J, leaving 14 bases between. The CDR3 runs 14 residues. Per the germline V gene, CDR1 is SGHRS and CDR2 is YFSETQ. CDR3 DNA: TGCGCCAGCAGCTTCGCGACAGAAAGAGATGGCTACACCTTC. Encoded protein: CASSFATERDGYTF.

In this sample, this clone turned up a few times. This chain connects TRBV6-2 or TRBV6-3 to TRBJ2-1; 10 bases match TRBD2. CDR1 and CDR2 (germline): MNHEY, SVGEGT. CDR3 length equals 16 residues. J lost 7 bases, V lost 0 bases, and 6 bases had no gene match. This CDR3 is CASSYSPSGSKNEQFF. Written as DNA, the CDR3 is TGTGCCAGCAGTTACTCCCCTAGCGGGAGCAAAAATGAGCAGTTCTTC.

This clone was seen once. This rearrangement joins TRBV7-8 to TRBJ1-5; 7 nucleotides align to TRBD1. Trimming at V came to 4 bases and at J to 0 bases, leaving 12 bases not matched to a gene. The CDR3 is made up of 18 amino acids. Germline loops: CDR1 SGHVS, CDR2 FQNEAQ. The CDR3 DNA reads as TGTGCCAGCAGCTCCGTACCCTGGGGACAGTATAGCAATCAGCCCCAGCATTTT. As protein: CASSSVPWGQYSNQPQHF.

The chain uses TRBV9 and TRBJ1-3; no firm D call. With 4 bases removed from V and 0 bases from J, the gap between germline ends came to 11 bases. CDR3 length equals 15 residues. Germline lookup yields CDR1 SGDLS and CDR2 YYNGEE. CDR3 in amino acids: CASSYADSSGNTIYF. The CDR3 region has the DNA TGTGCCAGCAGCTACGCGGACTCCTCTGGAAACACCATATATTTT.

This clone was observed a handful of times. The chain carries TRBV7-2 and TRBJ2-2; 10 bases are shared with TRBD2. The germline CDR1 and CDR2 sequences are SGHTA and FQGNSA. The ends lost 1 base at V and 4 bases at J; junction bases unmatched: 12. The length of the CDR3 is 19 residues. CDR3 residues: CASSLGGAGGPGSTGELFF. The CDR3, as DNA: TGTGCCAGCAGCTTAGGTGGAGCGGGAGGGCCAGGTTCCACCGGGGAGCTGTTTTTT.

This chain joins TRBV10-2 and TRBJ1-2; the match to TRBD1 covers 9 bases. With 0 bases clipped from V and 8 bases from J, the junction kept 7 bases outside the gene matches. Germline loops: CDR1 WSHSY, CDR2 SAAADI. This CDR3 has 15 residues. The CDR3 DNA reads TGCGCCAGCAGTGAGTCAACAGGGGGCTTTGGGGGCTACACCTTC. Amino acid sequence: CASSESTGGFGGYTF.

The genes are TRBV3-1 (or the pseudogene TRBV3-2) and TRBJ2-2, with TRBD1 matching over 7 bases. Germline CDR1 reads LGHDT; CDR2 reads YNNKEL (reference sequence). The CDR3 consists of 14 residues. V lost 3 bases and J lost 3; bases outside the gene matches: 1. The CDR3 nucleotides read TGTGCCAGCAGCCAGGGACAGTACACCGGGGAGCTGTTTTTT. Its protein is CASSQGQYTGELFF.

V and J are TRBV10-3 and TRBJ2-7; TRBD2 matches at 9 bases. The length of the CDR3 is 13 residues. Trimming at V came to 7 bases and at J to 7 bases, leaving 8 bases not matched to a gene. The germline V gene has CDR1 ENHRY and CDR2 SYGVKD. The CDR3 DNA follows: TGTGCCATCAAGGAGCGGGAGGTCGATGAGCAGTACTTC. Translation gives CAIKEREVDEQYF.

The V gene is TRBV10-3, the J gene TRBJ1-3; 9 positions match TRBD1. The germline gives CDR1 ENHRY, CDR2 SYGVKD. V dropped 5 bases and J dropped 6; count of bases not matched to a gene: 5. The CDR3 covers 14 residues. The CDR3 nucleotides read TGTGCCATCAGTCGACAGGGGGGAGTAAACACCATATATTTT. Protein sequence: CAISRQGGVNTIYF.

This sequence joins TRBV23-1 and TRBJ1-2; 8 bases are shared with TRBD1. TRBV23-1 is assigned to the ORF class and has an uncertain function. The CDR3 has 16 residues. V was clipped by 2 bases and J by 0 bases; unmatched bases: 5. The CDR3 loop is CASSQLRDRTNYGYTF. The CDR3 DNA sequence: TGCGCCAGCAGTCAACTCCGGGACAGGACTAACTATGGCTACACCTTC.

The chain couples TRBV5-1 to TRBJ1-2, with D tentatively TRBD1 (6 bases). The CDR3 runs 15 residues. The V end was cut by 7 bases, the J end by 1 base, with 17 bases between. Germline V gene lookup returns CDR1 SGHRS and CDR2 YFSETQ. CDR3 sequence: CASRDGTGSNYGYTF. CDR3 nucleotides: TGCGCCAGCCGGGACGGCACAGGGAGTAACTATGGCTACACCTTC.